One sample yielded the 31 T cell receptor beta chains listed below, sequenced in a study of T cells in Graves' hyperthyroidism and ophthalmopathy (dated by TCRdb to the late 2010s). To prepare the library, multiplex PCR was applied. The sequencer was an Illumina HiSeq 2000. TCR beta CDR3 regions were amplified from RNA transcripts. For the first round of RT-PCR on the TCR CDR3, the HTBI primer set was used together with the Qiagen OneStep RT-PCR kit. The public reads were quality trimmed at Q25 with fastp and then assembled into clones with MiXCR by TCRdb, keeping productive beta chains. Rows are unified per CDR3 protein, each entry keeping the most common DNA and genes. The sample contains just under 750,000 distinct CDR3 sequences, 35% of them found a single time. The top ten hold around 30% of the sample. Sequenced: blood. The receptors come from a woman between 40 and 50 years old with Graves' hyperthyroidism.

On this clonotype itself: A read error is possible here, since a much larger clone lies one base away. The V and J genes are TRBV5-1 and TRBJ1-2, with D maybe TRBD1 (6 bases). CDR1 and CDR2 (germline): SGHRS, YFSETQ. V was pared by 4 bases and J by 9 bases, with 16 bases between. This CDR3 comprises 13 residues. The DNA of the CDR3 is TGCGCCAGCAGCCCATCGGACAGCCATAGCTACACCTTC. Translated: CASSPSDSHSYTF.

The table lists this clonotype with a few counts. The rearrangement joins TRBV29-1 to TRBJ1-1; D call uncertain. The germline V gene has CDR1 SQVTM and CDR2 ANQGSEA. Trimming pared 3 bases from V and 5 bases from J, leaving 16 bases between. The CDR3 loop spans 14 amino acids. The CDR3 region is CSVEGLLMPTEAFF. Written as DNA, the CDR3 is TGCAGCGTTGAGGGCTTATTAATGCCGACTGAAGCTTTCTTT.

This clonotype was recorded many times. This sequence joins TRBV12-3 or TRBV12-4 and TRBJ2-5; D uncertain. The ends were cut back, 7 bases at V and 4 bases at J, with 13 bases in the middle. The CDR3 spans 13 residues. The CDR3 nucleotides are TGTGCCAGCACCCTTGTTGGGGTAGAGACCCAGTACTTC. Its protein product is CASTLVGVETQYF.

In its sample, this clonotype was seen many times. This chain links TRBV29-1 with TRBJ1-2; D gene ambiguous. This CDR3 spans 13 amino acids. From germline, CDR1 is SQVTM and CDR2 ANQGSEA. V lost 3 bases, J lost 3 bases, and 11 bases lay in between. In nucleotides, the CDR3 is TGCAGCGTTGACTCGACCGGATACTATGGCTACACCTTC. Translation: CSVDSTGYYGYTF. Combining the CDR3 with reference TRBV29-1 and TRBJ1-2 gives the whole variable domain SAVISQKPSRDICQRGTSLTIQCQVDSQVTMMFWYRQQPGQSLTLIATANQGSEATYESGFVIDKFPISRPNLTFSTLTVSNMSPEDSSIYLCSVDSTGYYGYTFGSGTRLTVV.

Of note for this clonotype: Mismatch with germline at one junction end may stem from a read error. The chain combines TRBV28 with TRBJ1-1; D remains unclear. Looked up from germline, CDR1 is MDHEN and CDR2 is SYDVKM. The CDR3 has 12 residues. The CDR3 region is CAIWPGNTEASF. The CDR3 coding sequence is TGTGCCATCTGGCCCGGGAACACTGAAGCTTCCTTT.

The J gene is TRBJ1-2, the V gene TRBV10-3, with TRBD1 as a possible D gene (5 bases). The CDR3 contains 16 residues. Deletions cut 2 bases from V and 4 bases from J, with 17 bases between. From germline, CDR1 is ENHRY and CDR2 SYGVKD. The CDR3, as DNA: TGTGCCATCAGTGAGGCAACCACAGGCCCGGGCTATGGCTACACCTTC. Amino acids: CAISEATTGPGYGYTF.

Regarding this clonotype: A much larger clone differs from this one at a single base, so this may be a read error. The CDR3 DNA is TGTGCCAGCACCCTTGAGGACAGAACACACAATCCTATGAAACAGCCCCAGCATTTT. Its protein product is CASTLEDRTHNPMKQPQHF. The genes are TRBV25-1 and TRBJ1-5, with D tentatively TRBD1 (6 bases). V gave up 7 bases and J gave up 7 bases, with 32 bases separating them. This CDR3 contains 19 residues. CDR1 is MGHDK and CDR2 is SYGVNS in the germline V gene. The complete variable domain, with remaining parts taken from reference TRBV25-1 and TRBJ1-5, reads EADIYQTPRYLVIGTGKKITLECSQTMGHDKMYWYQQDPGMELHLIHYSYGVNSTEKGDLSSESTVSRIRTEHFPLTLESARPSHTSQYLCASTLEDRTHNPMKQPQHFGDGTRLSIL.

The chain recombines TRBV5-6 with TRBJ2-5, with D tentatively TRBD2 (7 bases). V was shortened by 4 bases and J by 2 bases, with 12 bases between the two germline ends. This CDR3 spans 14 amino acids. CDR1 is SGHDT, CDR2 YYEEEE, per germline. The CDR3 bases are TGTGCCAGCAGCGGGGGGGGGCTGCAAGAGACCCAGTACTTC. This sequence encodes CASSGGGLQETQYF. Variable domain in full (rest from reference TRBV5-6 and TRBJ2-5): DAGVTQSPTHLIKTRGQQVTLRCSPKSGHDTVSWYQQALGQGPQFIFQYYEEEERQRGNFPDRFSGHQFPNYSSELNVNALLLGDSALYLCASSGGGLQETQYFGPGTRLLVL.

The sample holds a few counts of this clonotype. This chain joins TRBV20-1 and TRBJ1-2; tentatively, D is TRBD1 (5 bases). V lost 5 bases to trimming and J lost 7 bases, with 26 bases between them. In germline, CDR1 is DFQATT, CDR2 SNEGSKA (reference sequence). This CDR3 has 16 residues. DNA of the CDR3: TGCAGTGCTCGTCTGGACACCTCCTCATGGGGAGGTGGCTACACCTTC. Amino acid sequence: CSARLDTSSWGGGYTF.

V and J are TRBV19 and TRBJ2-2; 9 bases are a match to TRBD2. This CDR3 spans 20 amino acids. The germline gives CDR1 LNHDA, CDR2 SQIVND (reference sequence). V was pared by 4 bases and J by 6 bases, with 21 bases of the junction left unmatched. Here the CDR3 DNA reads TGTGCCAGTAGTACCCCCCCGGGACGGGTAGCGGGAGTCGGAGCCGGGGAGCTGTTTTTT. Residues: CASSTPPGRVAGVGAGELFF.

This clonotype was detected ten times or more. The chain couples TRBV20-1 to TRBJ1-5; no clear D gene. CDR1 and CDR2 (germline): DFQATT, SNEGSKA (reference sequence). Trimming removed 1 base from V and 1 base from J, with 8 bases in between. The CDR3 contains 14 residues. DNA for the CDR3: TGCAGTGCTAGAGGGCTGAACAGCAATCAGCCCCAGCATTTT. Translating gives CSARGLNSNQPQHF.

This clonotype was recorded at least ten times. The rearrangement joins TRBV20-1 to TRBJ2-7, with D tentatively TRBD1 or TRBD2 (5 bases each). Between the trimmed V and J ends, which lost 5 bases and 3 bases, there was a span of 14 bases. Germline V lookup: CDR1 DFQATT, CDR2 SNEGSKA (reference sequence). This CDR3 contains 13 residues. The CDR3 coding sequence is TGCAGTGCTTTCCCGGGACCTTACTACGAGCAGTACTTC. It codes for CSAFPGPYYEQYF.

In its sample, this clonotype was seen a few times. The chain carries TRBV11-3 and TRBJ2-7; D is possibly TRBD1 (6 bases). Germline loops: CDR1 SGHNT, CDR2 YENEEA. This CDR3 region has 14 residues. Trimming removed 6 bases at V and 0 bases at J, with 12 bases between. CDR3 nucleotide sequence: TGTGCCAGCAGGAACAGGGAGAACTCCTACGAGCAGTACTTC. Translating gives CASRNRENSYEQYF.

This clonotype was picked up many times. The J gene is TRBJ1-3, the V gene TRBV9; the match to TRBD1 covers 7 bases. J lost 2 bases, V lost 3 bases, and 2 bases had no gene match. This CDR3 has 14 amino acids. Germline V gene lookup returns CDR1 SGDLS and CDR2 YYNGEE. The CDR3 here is CASSARGTGNTIYF. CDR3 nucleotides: TGTGCCAGCAGCGCCAGGGGGACTGGAAACACCATATATTTT.

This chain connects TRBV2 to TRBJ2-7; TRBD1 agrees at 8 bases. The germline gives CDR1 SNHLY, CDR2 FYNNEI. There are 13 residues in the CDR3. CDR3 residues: CASDRGRSYEQYF. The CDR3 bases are TGTGCTAGCGACAGGGGAAGGTCCTACGAGCAGTACTTC.

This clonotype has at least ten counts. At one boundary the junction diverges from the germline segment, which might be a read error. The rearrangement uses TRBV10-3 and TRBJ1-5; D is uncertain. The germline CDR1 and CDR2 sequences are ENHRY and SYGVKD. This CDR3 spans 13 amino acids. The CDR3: CASSADPGQPQHF. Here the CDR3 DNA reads TGTGCCAGCAGTGCCGACCCGGGGCAGCCCCAGCATTTT.

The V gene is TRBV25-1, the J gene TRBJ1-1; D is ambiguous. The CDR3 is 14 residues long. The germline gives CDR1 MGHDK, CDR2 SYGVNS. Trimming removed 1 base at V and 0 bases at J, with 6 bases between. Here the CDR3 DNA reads TGTGCCAGCAGTGAATCCTCGGTGAACACTGAAGCTTTCTTT. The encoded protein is CASSESSVNTEAFF.

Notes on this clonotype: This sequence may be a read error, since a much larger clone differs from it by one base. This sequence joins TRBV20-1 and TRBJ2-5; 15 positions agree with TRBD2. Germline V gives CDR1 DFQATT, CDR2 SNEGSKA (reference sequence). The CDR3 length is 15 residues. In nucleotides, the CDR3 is TGCAGTGCTAAGGGGACTAGCGGGGGGCCAGAGACCCAGTGCTTC. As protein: CSAKGTSGGPETQCF.

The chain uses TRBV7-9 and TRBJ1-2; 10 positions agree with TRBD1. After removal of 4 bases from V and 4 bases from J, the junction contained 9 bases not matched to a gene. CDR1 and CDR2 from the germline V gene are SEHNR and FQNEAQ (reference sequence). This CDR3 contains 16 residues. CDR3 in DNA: TGTGCCAGCAGCTGGACCGGGACAGGGGCATCCTATGGCTACACCTTC. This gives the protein CASSWTGTGASYGYTF.

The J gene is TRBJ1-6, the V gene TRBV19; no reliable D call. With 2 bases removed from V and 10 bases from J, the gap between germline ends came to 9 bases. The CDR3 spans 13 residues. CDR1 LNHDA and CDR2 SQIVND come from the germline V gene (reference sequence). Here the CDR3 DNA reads TGTGCCAGTAGTATACTAACCACCTCACCCCTCCACTTT. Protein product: CASSILTTSPLHF.

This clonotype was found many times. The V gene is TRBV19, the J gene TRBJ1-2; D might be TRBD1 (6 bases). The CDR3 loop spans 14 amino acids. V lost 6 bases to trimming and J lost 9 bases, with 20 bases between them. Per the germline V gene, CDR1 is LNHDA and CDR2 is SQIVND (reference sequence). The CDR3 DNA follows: TGTGCCAGTAGGGGGGACACAGGGTATCGGCGCTACACCTTC. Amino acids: CASRGDTGYRRYTF.

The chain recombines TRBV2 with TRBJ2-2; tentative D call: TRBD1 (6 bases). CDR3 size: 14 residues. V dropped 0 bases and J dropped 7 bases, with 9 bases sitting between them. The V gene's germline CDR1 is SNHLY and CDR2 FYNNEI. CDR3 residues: CASSEAGAVGELFF. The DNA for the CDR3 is TGTGCCAGCAGTGAAGCGGGGGCAGTCGGGGAGCTGTTTTTT.

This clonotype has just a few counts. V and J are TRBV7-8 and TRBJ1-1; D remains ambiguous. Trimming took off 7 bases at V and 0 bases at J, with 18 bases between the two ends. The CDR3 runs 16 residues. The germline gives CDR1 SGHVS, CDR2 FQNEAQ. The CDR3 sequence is CASTTVPSPMNTEAFF. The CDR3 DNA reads TGTGCCAGCACTACAGTACCCTCTCCTATGAACACTGAAGCTTTCTTT.

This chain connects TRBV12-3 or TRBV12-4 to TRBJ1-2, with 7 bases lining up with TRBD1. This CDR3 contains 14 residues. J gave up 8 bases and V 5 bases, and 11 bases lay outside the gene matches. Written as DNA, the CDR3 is TGTGCCAGCAGTCAAGGGGAGGGGGCGGGGGGCTACACCTTC. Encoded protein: CASSQGEGAGGYTF.

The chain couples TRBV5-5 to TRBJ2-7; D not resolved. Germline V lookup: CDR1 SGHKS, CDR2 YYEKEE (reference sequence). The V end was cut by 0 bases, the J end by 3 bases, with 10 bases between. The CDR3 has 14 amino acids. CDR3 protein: CASSLEVKNYEQYF. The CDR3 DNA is TGTGCCAGCAGCTTGGAAGTGAAAAACTACGAGCAGTACTTC. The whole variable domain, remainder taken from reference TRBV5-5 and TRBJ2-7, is DAGVTQSPTHLIKTRGQQVTLRCSPISGHKSVSWYQQVLGQGPQFIFQYYEKEERGRGNFPDRFSARQFPNYSSELNVNALLLGDSALYLCASSLEVKNYEQYFGPGTRLTVT.

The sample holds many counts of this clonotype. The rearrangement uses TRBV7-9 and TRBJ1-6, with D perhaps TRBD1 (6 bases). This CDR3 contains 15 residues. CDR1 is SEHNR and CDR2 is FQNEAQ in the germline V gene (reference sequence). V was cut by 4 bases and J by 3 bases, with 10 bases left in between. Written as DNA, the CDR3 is TGTGCCAGCAGCTCCGGACAGTACTATAATTCACCCCTCCACTTT. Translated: CASSSGQYYNSPLHF.

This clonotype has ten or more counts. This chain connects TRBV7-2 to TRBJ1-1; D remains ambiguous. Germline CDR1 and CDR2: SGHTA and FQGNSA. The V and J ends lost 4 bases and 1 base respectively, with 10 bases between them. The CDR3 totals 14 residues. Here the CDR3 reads CASSSRSGNTEAFF. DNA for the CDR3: TGTGCCAGCAGCTCCAGGTCCGGGAACACTGAAGCTTTCTTT.

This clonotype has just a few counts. CDR3 protein: CASRNGGANYGYTF. CDR3 nucleotide sequence: TGTGCCAGCAGGAATGGTGGGGCAAACTATGGCTACACCTTC. This chain links TRBV28 with TRBJ1-2, with a possible D match to TRBD1 (5 bases). Germline V gene data show CDR1 as MDHEN and CDR2 as SYDVKM. The ends were cut back, 6 bases at V and 2 bases at J, with 13 bases in the middle. The CDR3 totals 14 residues.

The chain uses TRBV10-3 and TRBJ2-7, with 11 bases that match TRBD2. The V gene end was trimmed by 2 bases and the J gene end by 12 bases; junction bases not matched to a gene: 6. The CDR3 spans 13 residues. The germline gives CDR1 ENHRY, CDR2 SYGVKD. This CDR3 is CAISEITSGRRYF. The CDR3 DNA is TGTGCCATCAGTGAGATTACTAGCGGGAGACGGTACTTC.

The DNA of the CDR3 is TGCAGCGTGTTTTACGGTGCGGGTGAGGTTAGCCCCACCTTC. As protein: CSVFYGAGEVSPTF. J is TRBJ1-2 and V is TRBV29-1; no firm D call. Trimming cost V 6 bases and J 13 bases, with 27 bases left between them. This CDR3 has 14 amino acids. Germline V gene data show CDR1 as SQVTM and CDR2 as ANQGSEA.

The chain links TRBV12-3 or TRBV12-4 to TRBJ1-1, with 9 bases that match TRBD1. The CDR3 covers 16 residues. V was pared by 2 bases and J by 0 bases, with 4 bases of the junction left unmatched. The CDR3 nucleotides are TGTGCCAGCAGTTTATTACAGGGGGCGGTGAACACTGAAGCTTTCTTT. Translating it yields CASSLLQGAVNTEAFF.